The rows below give T cell receptor beta chains drawn from one sample of a study of tumor-infiltrating lymphocytes in primary liver carcinoma. TCRdb reprocessed the multiplex PCR reads with MiXCR, giving one entry per CDR3 protein. The sample holds about 330,000 distinct CDR3 sequences; approximately 65% are singletons and the top ten take under 8%. Material: peripheral blood. These receptors originate from a man aged 35-49 years with primary liver carcinoma and hepatitis B virus infection. Both conserved end residues are part of each CDR3. A D gene is named only where the DNA matches it firmly. Some rows have no size entry. The others give once, few or many, or a class for an expanded clone.

v_call,d_call,j_call,clone_size,cdr3_aa,cdr3_nt
TRBV11-2,NA,TRBJ2-3,many,CASSLLRYADTQYF,TGTGCCAGCAGCTTACTCCGGTACGCAGATACGCAGTATTTT
TRBV4-1,TRBD2,TRBJ2-2,NA,CASSQGLAGINPGELFF,TGCGCCAGCAGCCAAGGACTAGCGGGAATAAACCCCGGGGAGCTGTTTTTT
TRBV6-6,NA,TRBJ1-2,NA,CASRPTGGMEGYTF,TGTGCCAGCCGACCTACGGGGGGCATGGAAGGCTACACCTTC
TRBV10-3,NA,TRBJ2-3,NA,CASSERVTDTRYF,TGTGCCAGCAGTGAAAGGGTCACAGATACGCGGTATTTT
TRBV12-3/TRBV12-4,TRBD2,TRBJ2-1,NA,CASNFLAGPNEQFF,TGTGCCAGCAATTTCCTAGCGGGCCCCAATGAGCAGTTCTTC
TRBV11-2,TRBD2,TRBJ2-5,NA,CASNLAGLALGKKEAQYF,TGTGCCAGCAACTTAGCGGGGCTAGCCCTGGGAAAAAAAGAGGCCCAGTACTTC
TRBV11-2,TRBD2,TRBJ2-3,few,CASSLGRLAGDTQYF,TGTGCCAGCAGCTTAGGGCGACTAGCGGGAGATACGCAGTATTTT
TRBV6-2/TRBV6-3,NA,TRBJ2-7,many,CASSSTGSYEQYF,TGTGCCAGCAGTTCAACCGGCTCCTACGAGCAGTACTTC
TRBV12-3/TRBV12-4,TRBD1,TRBJ2-2,NA,CASSHRQGLVGELFF,TGTGCCAGCAGCCACAGACAGGGTTTGGTCGGGGAGCTGTTTTTT
TRBV5-4,TRBD1,TRBJ2-3,NA,CASSYRTGKSTDTQYF,TGTGCCAGCAGCTATCGGACAGGGAAAAGCACAGATACGCAGTATTTT
TRBV28,NA,TRBJ2-7,NA,CVSRLRADEQYF,TGTGTCAGCAGACTCAGGGCGGACGAGCAGTACTTC
TRBV11-2,TRBD2,TRBJ2-3,NA,CASSGWGLEGGPDTGPSTDMQYF,TGTGCCAGCAGCGGGTGGGGACTAGAGGGAGGCCCAGATACCGGGCCTAGCACAGATATGCAGTATTTT
TRBV11-2,TRBD2,TRBJ2-1,many,CASSLVSSGRPNEQFF,TGTGCCAGCAGCTTAGTTTCTAGCGGGAGGCCCAATGAGCAGTTCTTC
TRBV4-2,NA,TRBJ2-7,NA,CASSQDSRRAGYERYF,TGTGCCAGCAGCCAAGACTCCCGAAGGGCGGGATACGAGCGGTACTTC
TRBV11-2,TRBD1,TRBJ2-5,NA,CVSSLIWTGEDTQYF,TGTGTCAGCAGCTTAATCTGGACAGGGGAAGATACCCAGTACTTC
TRBV29-1,TRBD2,TRBJ2-1,many,CSVEDWSGVYNEQFF,TGCAGCGTTGAAGATTGGAGCGGGGTCTACAATGAGCAGTTCTTC
TRBV11-2,TRBD2,TRBJ2-7,NA,CASSYNHARLAGYEQYF,TGTGCCAGCAGCTACAATCACGCACGACTAGCTGGCTACGAGCAGTACTTC
TRBV11-2,TRBD2,TRBJ2-3,once,CVSSSGLAGGTDTQYF,TGTGTTAGCAGCTCAGGACTAGCGGGAGGCACAGATACGCAGTATTTT
TRBV10-3,NA,TRBJ2-3,few,CAISGAEEGTDTQYF,TGTGCCATCAGTGGGGCGGAGGAGGGTACAGATACGCAGTATTTT
TRBV4-2,NA,TRBJ2-1,NA,CASSLGHSYNEYFF,TGTGCCAGCAGCCTAGGGCACAGCTACAATGAGTACTTCTTC
TRBV6-1,NA,TRBJ2-2,NA,CVSSVHSKNTGELFF,TGTGTCAGTAGTGTACATTCCAAGAACACCGGGGAGCTGTTTTTT
TRBV5-1,TRBD2,TRBJ2-1,NA,CASSLAKGGSDNERFF,TGCGCCAGCAGCCTGGCTAAGGGCGGGAGTGATAATGAGCGGTTCTTC
TRBV11-2,TRBD1,TRBJ2-3,NA,CASSLFNGRGTDTYYF,TGTGCCAGCAGCTTATTTAACGGCCGAGGGACAGATACGTATTATTTT
TRBV12-3/TRBV12-4,NA,TRBJ2-6,NA,CASSSNLGSGVNVLTF,TGTGCCAGCAGCTCGAATCTGGGGTCTGGGGTCAACGTCCTGACTTTC
TRBV6-2/TRBV6-3,NA,TRBJ1-2,NA,CASSYPPVIGYTF,TGTGCCAGCAGTTACCCACCGGTGATCGGCTACACCTTC
TRBV10-3,NA,TRBJ1-1,NA,CAISSRESTEAFF,TGTGCCATCAGCAGCAGGGAGAGCACTGAAGCTTTCTTT
TRBV11-3,TRBD1,TRBJ1-1,NA,CASSTRQGDPEAFF,TGTGCCAGCAGCACTAGACAGGGGGACCCTGAAGCTTTCTTT
TRBV6-1,NA,TRBJ2-1,NA,CACSPDSLAYNEQFF,TGTGCCTGTAGTCCGGACTCTCTGGCCTACAATGAGCAGTTCTTC